The present TCR beta chain was sequenced within a study of cytomegalovirus exposure and HLA in healthy donors listed by TCRdb under 2017. Concerning the study at large: According to an earlier analysis of around 600 of the donors, some 180 million T cells yielded roughly 110 million unique TCR beta sequences and 276 Gb of sequence data. To predict cytomegalovirus infection status, the study brought together high-throughput TCR immunosequencing, statistical association of individual TCRs with disease status, and machine learning. Of the roughly 400 genotyped donors, roughly 76% were placed in the genetic ancestry cluster associated with self-reported Caucasian donors. Donor age, sex, ethnicity and CMV serostatus were collected together with the repertoire data. Roughly 5 DR-DQ haplotypes were handled as single units for association and clustering because linkage in the cohort was strong. An earlier analysis of some 600 of the donors applied high-throughput TCR beta sequencing to assess whether each TCR beta V gene segment acted as functional or pseudogenic. HLA typing covered class I and class II loci at four-digit resolution. An early release that covered about 600 HLA-typed donors contained approximately 300 gigabases of sequencing data and tens of millions of unique TCR sequences. Every repertoire in the discovery cohort had been generated on one and the same sequencing platform. The study aimed to test whether cataloging public T cell receptors could reveal signatures of past pathogen exposure. A later analysis re-examined previously published TCR beta repertoires from 500 to 700 donors and added high-resolution HLA genotyping to investigate patterns of TCR occurrence. Genome-wide SNP genotypes for about 55% of the roughly 670 donors were used in a later genetic analysis, which treated that subset as a discovery cohort. Typing coverage differed by locus: A, B, C, DRB1 and DQB1 were typed in roughly 620-630 donors, DQA1 in 500 to 550, DPA1 in 600 to 610, and DPB1 in just under 490. The later analysis used no new phenotypic data to find candidate immune exposures, relying instead on TCR beta sequences and their occurrence across donors. The study profiled the T cell repertoires of about 720 subjects by immunosequencing and related them to cytomegalovirus serostatus. On average, around 200,000 unique TCR beta nucleotide sequences were sequenced per donor among some 430 genotyped donors of the cohort, with roughly 18% of those sequences being non-productive. Besides the first cohort of 550 to 750 subjects, a separate validation cohort made up of 120 different subjects was used.

The cohort was made up of about 670 healthy bone marrow donors. At the time of sampling, all cohort members were nominally healthy, though unrecorded immune exposures were likely present. The donor tested CMV seropositive and was one of the 289 seropositive cohort members. Each donor provided a peripheral blood sample, and peripheral blood mononuclear cells were used for TCR beta sequencing. The Qiagen DNeasy Blood Extraction Kit was used to extract genomic DNA from the blood cell samples. There are a few counts of this clone. No antigen is known for it. Base qualities were left out, and no much larger clone turns up one base away. Libraries were made using the immunoSEQ multiplex PCR assay. The multiplex PCR relied on a mix of 60 forward primers for TCR Vbeta segments and 13 reverse primers for TCR Jbeta segments. The CDR3 region of rearranged TCR beta genes was amplified from genomic DNA by a multiplex PCR assay. Amplified TCR beta libraries were sequenced as 87-base-pair reads on the Illumina HiSeq System. The original pipeline was this. Across the 670 or so repertoires, a later analysis counted tens of millions of unique TCR beta chains, about 10 million of which were shared by at least two donors. A nearest-neighbor algorithm error-corrected the raw reads and collapsed the reads into unique sequences, merging closely related sequences to remove PCR and sequencing errors. Alignment of CDR3 sequences to IMGT reference sequences was used to assign V, D and J gene segments. Each retained sequence needed at least a six-nucleotide match to both a V gene segment and a J gene segment. Rearrangements were classified as productive when the CDR3 lacked stop codons and remained in frame with V and J, and all other rearrangements were classified as non-productive. Following IMGT convention, CDR3 was defined as the stretch from the second conserved V-encoded cysteine to the conserved J-encoded phenylalanine. The earlier analysis of about 500 of the donors excluded sequences that lacked an unambiguous match to a single V gene segment. An earlier analysis of about 600 of the donors called V segments functional above 56.7% productive rearrangements and segregating when the between-donor standard deviation exceeded 5%. A statistical classification framework was built to diagnose cytomegalovirus status from the catalog of TCR beta chain sequences. A later analysis assigned V and J genes by comparing TCR nucleotide sequences with IMGT/GENE-DB human TR gene sequences. Using the TCRdist pipeline, a later analysis assigned CDR3 sequences along with most-parsimonious VDJ recombination scenarios. In a later analysis, each TCR beta chain was defined by its CDR3 amino acid sequence together with its V-gene family, and reads lacking a unique V-gene family were excluded. As a way to deal with suspected cross-contamination and a sequencing artifact, a later analysis dropped 450 to 700 nucleotide sequences that were highly shared and had low generation probability. A later analysis calculated a clonal expansion index for each public chain from normalized within-repertoire ranks of inferred template counts. In a later analysis, generation probabilities were computed with a VDJ recombination model fitted to out-of-frame rearrangements, and the resulting probabilities were checked against IGoR. In a later analysis, TCR-TCR, TCR-HLA and TCR-CMV co-occurrence was scored with hypergeometric tests, and a repertoire-size bias correction was applied to TCR pairs. In a later analysis, false discovery rates were estimated by permuting HLA or CMV assignments 20 times. In a later analysis, co-occurring TCRs were grouped using DBSCAN, and TCRdist sequence similarity was added for clustering within HLA-allele-positive subsets. For co-occurrence clustering, repertoires with fewer than 30,000 or more than 120,000 public chains were excluded, along with four to six repertoires with anomalous nucleotide sharing. The table comes from immuneACCESS by way of TCRdb, which keeps in-frame sequences with V and J called. Part of the clones is missing from these tables; in studies checked, under half for an unresolved V gene and the rest for unknown reasons. The D gene and trimming were derived from the DNA, and the V and J assignments and clone size from that table. The sample profile shows 60,000 or so clones; approximately 80% of them were found once. The ten largest clones add up to 2.5% to 3.5% of the sample.

What the work shows at the level of the full study, not this receptor alone: In a later analysis, TCR association rates were found to vary across HLA loci, with the most associated TCRs seen for DRB1 alleles and the fewest for HLA-C alleles. HLA typing was unavailable for some donors at each locus, so association tests used only the typed subset. The earlier analysis of about 600 of the donors excluded fewer than 20 rarely observed V segments, including chromosome 9 orphons, because counts were too low. A later genetic analysis reported fewer N-insertions in productive TCRs among donors in an Asian-associated ancestry cluster than the roughly 700-donor mean. Three of the identified cytomegalovirus-associated TCR beta chains were confirmed in vitro to be specific for cytomegalovirus antigens. The 87-base-pair reads could not distinguish some IMGT-functional V segments, including TRBV6-2 and TRBV6-3, so those segments were excluded. A further reported finding was that TCR beta sequences accurately predicted the HLA-A and HLA-B alleles for most subjects in the first cohort. According to a later analysis, parvovirus B19, influenza, CMV and Epstein-Barr virus appeared linked to several top co-occurrence clusters. In an earlier analysis of approximately 600 of the donors, most TCR beta V segments were observed in productive rearrangements about 87% or about 30% of the time, broadly matching IMGT annotations. Assigning TCR associations to individual alleles was difficult when HLA alleles, especially DR and DQ, strongly co-occurred. The cohort was sequenced for TCR beta chains only, and without alpha or paired-chain data the features that could be detected were limited. The authors suggested that the approach could potentially be extended to other disease states and immunological phenotypes. In a later analysis, most CMV-associated TCR beta chains were found to appear HLA-restricted, with HLA associations seemingly driven largely by CMV exposure. An association between a missense DCLRE1C variant and V-gene and J-gene trimming of TCR beta chains was found in a later genetic analysis and replicated in an independent cohort. Linkage disequilibrium might explain the correlated functional status among segregating V segments, but an unknown experimental factor could not be ruled out. Compared with equally common non-associated chains, HLA-associated TCR beta chains in a later analysis were more clonally expanded and had lower generation probabilities. The study listed 164 TCR beta chains as associated with cytomegalovirus. A later analysis associated some 17,000 TCR beta sequences with specific HLA alleles at a false discovery rate of 0.05. CMV serostatus was the only immune exposure information available for the cohort. The classifier was reported to diagnose cytomegalovirus status with high specificity and sensitivity in both the original and validation cohorts. Sequencing depth was assumed to be roughly uniform across donors in the presence/absence analyses, though that assumption may not hold. A cluster of highly shared sequence variants was judged likely to represent a technical artifact of the sequencing pipeline. Most TCR sequences were observed very rarely across donors, whereas some public TCRs were present in many individuals.

From a lookup of the germline V gene, CDR1 and CDR2 are SNHLY and FYNNEI. Measured from the cysteine to the phenylalanine, the CDR3 is 15 residues long. The retained sequence is limited to the CDR3, 45 bases, with the frame set at the first base. For this chain, trimming is 3 bases at the V end and 3 bases at the J end, and the number of junction bases without a gene match is 6. This receptor was identified in a woman between 40 and 55 years old in good health and CMV-seropositive. The chain is assembled from TRBV2 and TRBJ1-1; TRBD1 aligns with 8 central bases. The sequencing sample was made of PBMCs. The CDR3 loop reads CASSDPGQGHTEAFF. The DNA sequence is TGTGCCAGCAGTGACCCCGGACAGGGACACACTGAAGCTTTCTTT.